Sequencing of this T cell receptor beta chain was carried out in a study of blood T cell repertoires in COVID-19 (dated by TCRdb to 2019 to 2021). Turning to the overall study: Collaborator samples came from the United States, Italy and Spain and covered acute and convalescent phases of COVID-19. The material from the prospective study consisted of cDNA or gDNA derived from T cells, B-cell-depleted T cells, or PBMCs. Deeply sampled blood TCRbeta repertoires from subjects exposed to, actively infected with, or recovered from COVID-19 were included in the dataset. The repertoires were made available in a free public database intended to serve as a resource for research on the immune response to SARS-CoV-2. The samples were drawn from the first 160 participants of the ongoing ImmuneRACE study and from 1,254 subjects provided by 6 global collaborators. Sample metadata almost always included a de-identified subject ID, COVID-19 status, age in years and sex. Where available, HLA class I and class II types were obtained from metadata supplied by the sample provider rather than from assay-based typing. Paper-wide results and their limitations: The quantity of clinical and demographic metadata differed by source and by participant and was supplied without curation.

Whole blood was collected in K2EDTA tubes by collaborating institutions according to the institutions' own protocols. Collaborator samples were shipped for TCRbeta analysis as frozen whole blood, isolated PBMCs, or DNA extracted from either sample type. TCRbeta CDR3 regions were amplified from genomic DNA using the immunoSEQ Assay, a bias-controlled multiplex PCR. Per the source publication's procedure: Within the assay, amplification of reference gene primers was used to estimate how many nucleated cells each sample contained. Sequence reads were collapsed and filtered to measure the absolute abundance of every unique TCRbeta CDR3 rearrangement. For each sample, productive Simpson clonality was calculated by taking the square root of Simpson's diversity index across productive rearrangements. In its TCRdb copy, this immuneACCESS table keeps in-frame sequences only and misses some clones. Where compared with another copy, unresolved V genes explain less than half of these, and the others have no known cause. The DNA was the basis for D and trimming; V, J and clone size are from that table. In all, the sample holds 110,000 to 150,000 clones, and about 87% of those were seen once. Less than 6.5% of the sample goes to the ten largest clones.

The germline V gene sets CDR1 to SQVTM and CDR2 to ANQGSEA. The CDR3, from cysteine to phenylalanine, totals 12 residues. Only the CDR3 DNA stays, 36 bases, in frame from base 1. Trimming removed 7 bases from V and 5 bases from J; the gene matches leave 2 bases unexplained. Regarding this clone: The clone's antigen remains unknown. No base quality values were provided; no much bigger clone lies one nucleotide off.

Sample: peripheral blood. This receptor was obtained from a human donor in a cohort sampled during active COVID-19. Recombination connected TRBV29-1 to TRBJ1-4, with 9 bases aligning to TRBD1. The DNA reads as follows: TGCAGCGGGGGGACAGGGAATGAAAAACTGTTTTTT. Its translation is CSGGTGNEKLFF.